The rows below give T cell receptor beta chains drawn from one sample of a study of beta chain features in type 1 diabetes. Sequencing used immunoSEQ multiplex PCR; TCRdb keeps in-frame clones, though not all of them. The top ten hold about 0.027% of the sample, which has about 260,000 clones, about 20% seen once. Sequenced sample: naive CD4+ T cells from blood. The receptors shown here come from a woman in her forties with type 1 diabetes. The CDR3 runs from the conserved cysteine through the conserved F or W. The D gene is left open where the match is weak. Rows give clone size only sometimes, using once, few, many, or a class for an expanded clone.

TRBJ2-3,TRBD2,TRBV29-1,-,TGCAGCGTCTCTAGCGGAGGCACAGATACGCAGTATTTT,CSVSSGGTDTQYF
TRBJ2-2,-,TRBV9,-,TGTGCCAGCAGGCCCGGGATGAACACCGGGGAGCTGTTTTTT,CASRPGMNTGELFF
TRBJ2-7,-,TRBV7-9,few,TGTGCCAGCAGCTTAGCTGCAGGGTCCTACGAGCAGTACTTC,CASSLAAGSYEQYF
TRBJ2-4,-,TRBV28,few,TGTGCCAGCAGTAAAGGGGAAACTCCAAACATTCAGTACTTC,CASSKGETPNIQYF
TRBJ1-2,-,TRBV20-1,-,TGCAGTGCAGGGGCCCAAGGAGGCTACACCTTC,CSAGAQGGYTF
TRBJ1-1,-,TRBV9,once,TGTGCCAGCAGCACAACCACATCGAACACTGAAGCTTTCTTT,CASSTTTSNTEAFF
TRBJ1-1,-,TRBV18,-,TGTGCCAGCTCACTGGACAGGAACACTGAAGCTTTCTTT,CASSLDRNTEAFF
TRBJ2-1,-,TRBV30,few,TGTGCCTGGAGTCAGCAAGCGGGCTACAATGAGCAGTTCTTC,CAWSQQAGYNEQFF
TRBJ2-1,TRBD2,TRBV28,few,TGTGCCAGCAGTTCCCCCTCTAGCGGGGCCTACAATGAGCAGTTCTTC,CASSSPSSGAYNEQFF
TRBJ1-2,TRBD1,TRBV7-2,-,TGTGCCAGCAGCTTGACAGGGGACTATGGCTACACCTTC,CASSLTGDYGYTF
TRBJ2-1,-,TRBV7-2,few,TGTGCCAGCAGCTTGCGACGGGAGTACGAGCAGTTCTTC,CASSLRREYEQFF
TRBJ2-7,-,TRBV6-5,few,TGTGCCAGCAGTGGGGTAGCGACCTACGAGCAGTACTTC,CASSGVATYEQYF
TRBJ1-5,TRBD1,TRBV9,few,TGTGCCAGCAGCGTAGGGGCAGGGGGATTTCAGCCCCAGCATTTT,CASSVGAGGFQPQHF
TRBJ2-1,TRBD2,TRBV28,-,TGTGCCAGCAGTTCTCAACTAGCGGCCTCCTACAATGAGCAGTTCTTC,CASSSQLAASYNEQFF
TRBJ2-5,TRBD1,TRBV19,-,TGTGCCTCTGGACAGGGGGAGACCCAGTACTTC,CASGQGETQYF
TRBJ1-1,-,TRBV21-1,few,TGTGCCAGCAGCGCCGAGGACAGGGTCACTGAAGCTTTCTTT,CASSAEDRVTEAFF
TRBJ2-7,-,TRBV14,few,TGTGCCAGCAGGTTCGGCGGTTCCTACGAGCAGTACTTC,CASRFGGSYEQYF
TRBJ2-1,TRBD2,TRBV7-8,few,TGTGCCAGCAGCTCCCGACTAGCGGGAGGCCGTAGAAGCTCCTACAATGAGCAGTTCTTC,CASSSRLAGGRRSSYNEQFF
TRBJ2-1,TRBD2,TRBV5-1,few,TGCGCCAGCAGCTTGGGGGCTAGCGGGAGTATTGGTGAGCAGTTCTTC,CASSLGASGSIGEQFF
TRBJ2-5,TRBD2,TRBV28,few,TGTGCCAGCAGTCCTCCACCGGGACTAGCGGAAGAGACCCAGTACTTC,CASSPPPGLAEETQYF